The rows below give T cell receptor beta chains drawn from one sample of a study of spatial heterogeneity in lung cancer. TCRdb reprocessed the 5' RACE reads via MiXCR and lists one record per CDR3 protein. The data show some 83,000 distinct CDR3 sequences, with about a fifth seen just once and 5% to 7.5% held by the top ten. The starting material was PBMCs, obtained at surgery. These receptors were collected from a male donor with early-stage non-small cell lung cancer. The CDR3 runs from the conserved cysteine through the conserved F or W. A D gene is named only where the DNA matches it firmly. Part of the rows lack a size; the others show once, few, many or a class for expanded clones.

TRBV3-1	TRBJ2-1	.	.	CASSQAGNEQFF	TGTGCCAGCAGCCAAGCGGGAAATGAGCAGTTCTTC
TRBV27	TRBJ2-4	.	.	CASSLSGSQNILYF	TGTGCCAGCAGTTTATCAGGGAGTCAAAACATTCTGTACTTC
TRBV19	TRBJ2-5	.	.	CASSALRTTGQETQYF	TGTGCCAGTAGTGCATTAAGAACGACAGGTCAAGAGACCCAGTACTTC
TRBV28	TRBJ2-7	TRBD1	once	CASLTLGQGIGNEQYF	TGTGCCAGCTTAACCTTGGGACAGGGGATAGGCAACGAGCAGTACTTC
TRBV29-1	TRBJ2-2	.	.	CSAGPRAAGELFF	TGCAGCGCGGGACCTAGGGCAGCCGGGGAGCTGTTTTTT
TRBV5-4	TRBJ2-1	TRBD2	.	CASSLAGLAGANEQFF	TGTGCCAGCAGCTTGGCCGGGCTAGCGGGAGCGAATGAGCAGTTCTTC
TRBV12-3/TRBV12-4	TRBJ2-7	.	many	CASSLGTTFSYEQYF	TGTGCCAGCAGTCTCGGGACAACATTTTCCTACGAGCAGTACTTC
TRBV20-1	TRBJ1-2	.	.	CSATPAAGLGYTF	TGCAGTGCTACACCTGCGGCGGGCTTGGGCTACACCTTC
TRBV20-1	TRBJ2-2	.	few	CSARYTNTGELFF	TGCAGTGCTAGATACACCAACACCGGGGAGCTGTTTTTT
TRBV3-1	TRBJ2-3	TRBD1	many	CASSQRQGLSTDTQYF	TGTGCCAGCAGCCAAAGACAGGGGCTATCCACAGATACGCAGTATTTT
TRBV20-1	TRBJ1-1	.	many	CSAARAGSNTEAFF	TGCAGTGCTGCTAGAGCCGGGTCGAACACTGAAGCTTTCTTT
TRBV6-5	TRBJ2-7	.	.	CASRPWGTPGEQYF	TGTGCCAGCAGGCCCTGGGGGACCCCGGGGGAGCAGTACTTC
TRBV4-2	TRBJ2-2	.	.	CASSQEWRLNTGELFF	TGTGCCAGCAGCCAAGAGTGGAGGTTGAACACCGGGGAGCTGTTTTTT
TRBV27	TRBJ2-2	.	few	CASRILTVRNTGELFF	TGTGCCAGCCGGATACTGACAGTCCGTAACACCGGGGAGCTGTTTTTT
TRBV7-9	TRBJ2-1	.	.	CASSLANIYNEQFF	TGTGCCAGCAGCTTAGCGAACATATACAATGAGCAGTTCTTC
TRBV9	TRBJ2-7	.	few	CASSVDPGAAYEQYF	TGTGCCAGCAGCGTAGACCCGGGGGCCGCCTACGAGCAGTACTTC
TRBV9	TRBJ1-6	.	few	CASSVESGPYNNSPLHF	TGTGCCAGCAGCGTAGAATCAGGGCCCTACAATAATTCACCCCTCCACTTT
TRBV5-1	TRBJ2-1	TRBD2	.	CASSSRLAGASNEQFF	TGCGCCAGCAGCTCCCGACTAGCGGGAGCATCGAATGAGCAGTTCTTC
TRBV6-5	TRBJ2-5	.	.	CASSYKILETQYF	TGTGCCAGCAGTTACAAGATCTTGGAGACCCAGTACTTC
TRBV24-1	TRBJ2-1	TRBD2	.	CATSDPGTSGRNEQFF	TGTGCCACCAGTGACCCCGGGACTAGCGGGAGAAATGAGCAGTTCTTC
TRBV30	TRBJ2-7	TRBD2	.	CAWLPQRGVLREQYF	TGTGCCTGGTTGCCCCAGCGGGGGGTCCTCCGGGAGCAGTACTTC
TRBV6-6	TRBJ2-7	TRBD2	many	CALGTRPFQEQYF	TGTGCCCTCGGGACTAGACCTTTTCAAGAGCAGTACTTC
TRBV12-3/TRBV12-4	TRBJ1-6	TRBD1	.	CASSLRGENSPLHF	TGTGCCAGCTCCCTCAGGGGGGAGAATTCACCCCTCCACTTT
TRBV12-3/TRBV12-4	TRBJ2-2	.	few	CASSGTQGPGELFF	TGTGCCAGCAGTGGGACCCAAGGCCCCGGGGAGCTGTTTTTT
TRBV4-1	TRBJ1-1	.	many	CASSRSLGNTEAFF	TGCGCCAGCAGCCGATCTTTGGGGAACACTGAAGCTTTCTTT
TRBV29-1	TRBJ2-6	.	.	CSVLSGANVLTF	TGCAGCGTTCTATCTGGGGCCAACGTCCTGACTTTC
TRBV20-1	TRBJ1-1	TRBD1	.	CSATPGTGDTEAFF	TGCAGTGCAACACCCGGGACAGGAGACACTGAAGCTTTCTTT
TRBV7-9	TRBJ1-6	TRBD1	.	CASSPEGQAAFSYNSPLHF	TGTGCCAGCAGCCCAGAGGGACAGGCCGCTTTCTCCTATAATTCACCCCTCCACTTT
TRBV5-1	TRBJ1-2	TRBD1	.	CASSLGGQGLGDYGYTF	TGCGCCAGCAGCTTGGGTGGACAGGGCTTAGGAGACTATGGCTACACCTTC
TRBV6-2/TRBV6-3	TRBJ2-6	.	few	CASSPGVAGANVLTF	TGTGCCAGCAGCCCAGGGGTCGCTGGGGCCAACGTCCTGACTTTC
TRBV11-2	TRBJ2-1	.	many	CASSPTTLSYNEQFF	TGTGCCAGCAGCCCGACCACACTCTCCTACAATGAGCAGTTCTTC
TRBV2	TRBJ1-1	.	few	CASTPGGMNTEAFF	TGTGCCAGCACACCGGGGGGCATGAACACTGAAGCTTTCTTT
TRBV6-1	TRBJ1-2	.	few	CASSEANYGYTF	TGTGCCAGCAGTGAAGCAAACTATGGCTACACCTTC
TRBV5-1	TRBJ1-1	.	.	CASSLISGTEAFF	TGCGCCAGCAGCTTGATCTCAGGCACTGAAGCTTTCTTT
TRBV20-1	TRBJ2-5	.	few	CSASTIAGETQYF	TGCAGTGCTAGTACTATCGCAGGGGAGACCCAGTACTTC
TRBV24-1	TRBJ1-4	.	.	CATSDQTAGGEKLFF	TGTGCCACCAGTGACCAGACAGCGGGCGGTGAAAAACTGTTTTTT
TRBV18	TRBJ1-1	TRBD1	few	CASSPIKTGAWNTEAFF	TGTGCCAGCTCACCGATCAAGACAGGGGCATGGAACACTGAAGCTTTCTTT
TRBV5-1	TRBJ1-3	TRBD1	few	CASSEGGTAGNTIYF	TGCGCCAGCAGCGAAGGGGGCACCGCTGGAAACACCATATATTTT
TRBV20-1	TRBJ2-7	TRBD2	many	CSARELAGGEYEQYF	TGCAGTGCTAGGGAACTAGCGGGAGGCGAGTACGAGCAGTACTTC
TRBV5-1	TRBJ2-1	TRBD1	few	CASSKDRVNEQFF	TGCGCCAGCAGTAAGGACAGGGTAAATGAGCAGTTCTTC
TRBV28	TRBJ2-1	.	many	CASSLTGNVNEQFF	TGTGCCAGCAGCCTTACAGGGAACGTTAATGAGCAGTTCTTC
TRBV28	TRBJ2-1	.	.	CASSPLGGQNEQFF	TGTGCCAGCAGTCCCCTCGGGGGCCAAAATGAGCAGTTCTTC
TRBV11-2	TRBJ2-5	TRBD2	few	CASSLGTSGVETQYF	TGTGCCAGCAGCCTAGGGACTAGCGGGGTGGAGACCCAGTACTTC
TRBV7-2	TRBJ2-2	TRBD2	many	CASSLRLSGIGTGELFF	TGTGCCAGCAGCTTACGACTTAGCGGGATCGGGACCGGGGAGCTGTTTTTT